The clone carrying this T cell receptor beta chain occurred many times. What it binds is not known. These data originate in a study of CD8 T cells in ankylosing spondylitis. TCRdb called the 5' RACE reads again in MiXCR, with one record for every CDR3 protein. The sample records 340,000 or so distinct CDR3 sequences, under 15% being singletons. Whole-study results and caveats: Clones linked to disease were reported to show significant enrichment in matched ankylosing spondylitis synovial fluid.

The CDR3 totals 14 residues. V was cut by 3 bases and J by 5 bases, with 16 bases left in between. CDR1 and CDR2 (germline): DFQATT, SNEGSKA (reference sequence). This chain joins TRBV20-1 and TRBJ2-5; D may match TRBD1 or TRBD2 (6 bases each). The sample comprised blood, either unsorted or a sorted T cell fraction (not recorded which). This receptor was taken from a male donor with ankylosing spondylitis or in good health (not recorded which). In DNA, the CDR3 is TGCAGTGCTAGTCCTAGGGGGGCCTGGGAGACCCAGTACTTC. Its protein product is CSASPRGAWETQYF.